The 14 T cell receptor beta chains listed next were all sequenced from one sample in a study of T-cell memory formation after mild COVID-19. TCRdb called the 5' RACE reads again in MiXCR, with one record for every CDR3 protein. The profile shows 160,000 or so distinct CDR3 sequences, around a third of them singletons. The sample taken for sequencing was PBMCs or a T cell subset sorted from them (not recorded which). The receptors originated from an adult woman who had mild COVID-19 (a few samples of this study predate the infection). Cell type and time point are not known.

V and J are TRBV25-1 and TRBJ1-1; D is undetermined. There are 14 residues in the CDR3. V shed 3 bases and J shed 3 bases, with 11 bases lying between them. In germline, CDR1 is MGHDK, CDR2 SYGVNS. The CDR3 region is CASSEVAAHTEAFF. The CDR3, as DNA: TGTGCCAGCAGTGAGGTGGCAGCTCACACTGAAGCTTTCTTT.

Only a few counts were recorded for this clonotype. The chain links TRBV20-1 to TRBJ1-3; 7 positions agree with TRBD1. V lost 3 bases to trimming and J lost 1 base; unmatched junction nucleotides: 15. The CDR3 has 18 amino acids. Germline CDR1 DFQATT, CDR2 SNEGSKA (reference sequence). The DNA of the CDR3 is TGCAGTGCTAGTACCCGAGGGGGCGCGAAATTTTCTGGAAACACCATATATTTT. Amino acid sequence: CSASTRGGAKFSGNTIYF.

The J gene is TRBJ1-6, the V gene TRBV20-1; 8 nucleotides line up with TRBD1. The V and J ends lost 5 bases and 7 bases, in that order; junction bases with no gene match: 13. The length of the CDR3 is 16 residues. Looked up from germline, CDR1 is DFQATT and CDR2 is SNEGSKA (reference sequence). CDR3: CSAPRNRGRWNSPLHF. The CDR3 DNA is TGCAGTGCTCCGCGAAACAGGGGGAGGTGGAATTCACCCCTCCACTTT.

This sequence joins TRBV3-1 and TRBJ1-5; 10 bases match TRBD1. V lost 5 bases, J lost 10 bases, and 8 bases stayed unmatched. The CDR3 is 14 amino acids. Germline CDR1 is LGHDT and CDR2 is YNNKEL (reference sequence). The CDR3 spells CASSAWDRGSPQHF. The CDR3 DNA follows: TGTGCCAGCAGCGCCTGGGACAGGGGATCCCCCCAGCATTTT.

In this sample, this clonotype turned up a few times. The genes are TRBV7-3 and TRBJ2-2; D is unclear. CDR3 size: 16 residues. From germline, CDR1 is SGHTA and CDR2 FQGTGA. With 5 bases removed from V and 2 bases from J, the gap between germline ends came to 15 bases. The CDR3 DNA sequence: TGTGCCAGCAGCCCCCTCCCACGGGTCAACACCGGGGAGCTGTTTTTT. This encodes CASSPLPRVNTGELFF.

The J gene is TRBJ1-6, the V gene TRBV4-3; D remains unclear. This CDR3 region has 17 residues. The germline V gene encodes CDR1 LGHNA and CDR2 YSLEER. V lost 0 bases to trimming and J lost 7 bases, with 16 bases between them. As DNA, the CDR3 is TGCGCCAGCAGCCAAGAGGCCCGTCCGGGAGGCAATTCACCCCTCCACTTT. Translated, it gives CASSQEARPGGNSPLHF.

This clonotype has a handful of counts. The genes are TRBV7-9 and TRBJ2-5, with 9 bases identical to TRBD2. Per germline, CDR1 SEHNR and CDR2 FQNEAQ (reference sequence). The CDR3 loop spans 15 amino acids. V lost 5 bases, J lost 4 bases, and 8 bases stayed unmatched. The CDR3 nucleotides read TGTGCCAGCAGCGTCAGTAGCGGGAGTGGAGAGACCCAGTACTTC. Translated, it gives CASSVSSGSGETQYF.

In nucleotides, the CDR3 is TGTGCCAGCAGTTTCGGCAGCGGGGCCCCCTCGAGGGGCTACACCTTC. Translating gives CASSFGSGAPSRGYTF. V gene TRBV12-3 or TRBV12-4 combines with J gene TRBJ1-2; D may be TRBD1 (5 bases). This CDR3 has 16 residues. Trimming removed 3 bases at V and 8 bases at J, with 22 bases between.

CDR3 DNA sequence: TGTGCCAGCAGCAGGGACAGGACGGGAGAGGCTTACAATGAGCAGTTCTTC. Translated, it gives CASSRDRTGEAYNEQFF. The rearrangement joins TRBV21-1 to TRBJ2-1; TRBD1, the table's D call, lacks a check against the DNA. TRBV21-1 is termed a pseudogene. The CDR3 totals 17 residues.

Here the CDR3 reads CASSLAEVGGTEAFF. As DNA, the CDR3 is TGTGCCAGCAGCTTGGCAGAGGTCGGGGGCACTGAAGCTTTCTTT. V and J are TRBV5-4 and TRBJ1-1; D might be TRBD1 (5 bases). This CDR3 is built from 15 residues. CDR1 is SGHNT and CDR2 is YYREEE in the germline V gene (reference sequence). The V and J ends lost 0 bases and 4 bases respectively, with 13 bases between them.

V and J are TRBV5-6 and TRBJ2-1; TRBD1 or TRBD2 may be the D gene (5 bases each). CDR1 and CDR2 (germline): SGHDT, YYEEEE. The ends were cut back, 5 bases at V and 0 bases at J, with 12 bases in the middle. The length of the CDR3 is 15 residues. DNA for the CDR3: TGTGCCAGCAGGAAGGGACGGGGCTCCTACAATGAGCAGTTCTTC. Its protein product is CASRKGRGSYNEQFF.

This clonotype has only a few counts. The V and J genes are TRBV27 and TRBJ2-1; 10 bases align to TRBD2. After removal of 7 bases from V and 7 bases from J, the junction contained 7 bases not matched to a gene. The V gene's germline CDR1 is MNHEY and CDR2 SMNVEV (reference sequence). This CDR3 spans 14 amino acids. The CDR3 bases are TGTGCCAGCACTAGACTAGCGGGTAGGAATGAGCAGTTCTTC. Residues: CASTRLAGRNEQFF.

This clonotype was counted only a few times. This chain links TRBV3-1 with TRBJ1-1; D gene ambiguous. Per the germline V gene, CDR1 is LGHDT and CDR2 is YNNKEL (reference sequence). The CDR3 is 12 amino acids. V was cut by 3 bases and J by 8 bases, with 10 bases left in between. In nucleotides, the CDR3 is TGTGCCAGCAGCCAGTATCGGCAGGAAGCTTTCTTT. Its translation: CASSQYRQEAFF.

This clonotype was observed a handful of times. The chain recombines TRBV11-2 with TRBJ1-2; D ambiguous. With 1 base removed from V and 7 bases from J, the gap between germline ends came to 4 bases. CDR1 and CDR2 (germline): SGHAT, FQNNGV. CDR3 length: 11 amino acids. The CDR3 protein is CASSLGSGYTF. CDR3 DNA sequence: TGTGCCAGCAGCTTAGGCAGTGGCTACACCTTC.